One T cell receptor beta chain is described in this entry. As yet, its antigen is unknown. This CDR3 is 18 amino acids long. The entry originates in a study of lymphopenia after photon versus proton radiotherapy. Profiling relied on immunoSEQ multiplex PCR, and the TCRdb table lists in-frame clones only, not all of them. Of over 50,000 clones listed, 70% to 90% are singletons. Whole-study findings and limits: After lymphocyte nadir, photon-treated repertoires showed oligoclonal expansion, especially CD8+ Temra. Larger post-nadir TCR diversity loss correlated inversely with survival in deceased patients.

The clonotype originates from a man aged 35-49 years with gastric cancer. This chain joins TRBV21-1 and TRBJ2-2; the table's D call of TRBD1 was not tested on the DNA. TRBV21-1 constitutes a pseudogene. The source material was peripheral blood, sampled from a patient treated with photon-based radiotherapy. CDR3 region: CASSTGASRLSNTGELFF. In DNA, the CDR3 is TGTGCCAGCAGCACAGGGGCCAGTAGACTATCGAACACCGGGGAGCTGTTTTTT.